This T cell receptor beta chain comes out of a study of blood T cell repertoires in COVID-19. Overall study context: From T cells, B-cell-depleted T cells, or PBMCs came the material, which was cDNA or gDNA.

How the authors handled the data: How many nucleated cells were present was estimated from reference gene primer amplification. Sequenced by immunoSEQ multiplex PCR; TCRdb stores in-frame clones only, minus some. V, J and clone size derive from that table, while D and trimming were established from the DNA sequence. The table lists about 98,000 clones, roughly four fifths of them singletons. The CDR3 extends over 14 amino acids. Germline CDR1 is LGHDT and CDR2 is YNNKEL (reference sequence). The trim removed 5 bases at V and 4 bases at J, leaving 5 bases unmatched. This rearrangement joins TRBV3-1 (or the pseudogene TRBV3-2) to TRBJ2-7, with 10 bases lining up with TRBD1. What was sequenced was peripheral blood. The sequence was obtained from a man aged 55 to 70 with acute or convalescent COVID-19. This CDR3 reads CASSEGQGGYEQYF. The CDR3 DNA follows: TGTGCCAGCAGCGAAGGACAGGGGGGATACGAGCAGTACTTC.